This is a list of T cell receptor beta chains from one sample in a study of radiotherapy plus CTLA-4 blockade in lung cancer. Clones were sequenced by immunoSEQ multiplex PCR, and TCRdb holds only the in-frame ones, with some missing. The sample shows some 66,000 clones, around 86% of them seen only once. Sequencing used peripheral blood, obtained from a patient treated with radiotherapy plus ipilimumab. Receptors were obtained from a human donor with non-small cell lung cancer who had a partial response to radiotherapy plus ipilimumab. Each CDR3 is given with its conserved first and last residue. Fields, in order: clone size, J gene, V gene, CDR3 length, CDR3 protein. Clone sizes are given selectively: once, few, many, or a class where the clone is expanded.

.,TRBJ1-4,TRBV21-1,15,CASSKRIGGGEKLFF
.,TRBJ1-5,TRBV10-3,16,CAISKGGGRGDQPQHF
once,TRBJ2-1,TRBV5-4,14,CASSLTLAGIEQFF
.,TRBJ2-1,TRBV9,13,CASRDNRHNEQFF
.,TRBJ1-1,TRBV6-5,14,CASGDRGSDTEAFF
.,TRBJ2-7,TRBV5-1,15,CASSGGLAGGYEQYF
.,TRBJ1-1,TRBV7-9,15,CASSLARGQGTEAFF
.,TRBJ1-2,TRBV19,13,CASSAGQFYGYTF
few,TRBJ2-3,TRBV30,15,CAWTRASGSTDTQYF
.,TRBJ1-1,TRBV10-3,15,CAISVGQGANTEAFF
.,TRBJ1-5,TRBV6-5,15,CASRPRGTSNQPQHF
few,TRBJ2-1,TRBV5-1,15,CASSLRPSGRNEQFF
.,TRBJ1-2,TRBV30,14,CAWSHRGANYGYTF
.,TRBJ2-5,TRBV21-1,14,CASSKGTGKETQYF
.,TRBJ1-4,TRBV5-1,15,CASSLEAGTNEKLFF
.,TRBJ2-1,TRBV6-5,14,CASKSGISYNEQFF
.,TRBJ1-1,TRBV30,12,CAWSPTGGEAFF
.,TRBJ2-7,TRBV6-5,15,CASGKVQTYSYEQYF
.,TRBJ2-7,TRBV2,15,CASTGGGTNSYEQYF
.,TRBJ1-5,TRBV5-5,14,CASSQTGGNQPQHF
.,TRBJ2-5,TRBV6-5,13,CASSYSGRTAQYF
.,TRBJ2-3,TRBV5-6,17,CASSLDTGQGFPDTQYF
few,TRBJ2-3,TRBV5-1,15,CASSTGQGETDTQYF
once,TRBJ2-3,TRBV23-1,15,CASRTREGLPDTQYF
.,TRBJ2-7,TRBV10-3,11,CAIRGQGEQYF
.,TRBJ2-1,TRBV5-1,16,CASSPRTSGRTNEQFF
.,TRBJ1-3,TRBV7-9,16,CASSPGQLLSGNTIYF
.,TRBJ2-2,TRBV18,16,CASSPPNGRDTGELFF
few,TRBJ2-1,TRBV7-6,13,CASSFGSLNEQFF
.,TRBJ2-3,TRBV11-3,13,CASSPTGEDTQYF
.,TRBJ2-2,TRBV14,16,CASSATSGRALGELFF
.,TRBJ1-3,TRBV6-1,13,CASSAGLGNTIYF
.,TRBJ1-4,TRBV19,14,CASSRGRVDEKLFF
.,TRBJ1-5,TRBV7-8,15,CASSLAGSPTEPQHF
.,TRBJ2-7,TRBV7-9,12,CASSTTSGEQYF
.,TRBJ2-1,TRBV29-1,14,CSVRMGTTYNEQFF
.,TRBJ2-1,TRBV7-3,14,CASSLNGFNPEQFF
.,TRBJ1-3,TRBV28,17,CASSFLGAPSRGNTIYF
.,TRBJ2-1,TRBV7-9,18,CASSFPISGALSYNEQFF
.,TRBJ2-5,TRBV7-9,14,CASSLRVGEPVQYF
once,TRBJ2-7,TRBV6-1,15,CASSLSSGSSYEQYF
.,TRBJ1-4,TRBV5-3,14,CARSLVTSGEKLFF
.,TRBJ1-2,TRBV9,13,CASSVDEGYGYTF
.,TRBJ1-1,TRBV6-6,12,CASKVGDTEAFF